Below, 3 T cell receptor beta chains from the same sample are listed, as sequenced in a study of blood T cell repertoires in COVID-19. TCRdb keeps only in-frame clones here, not all; method: immunoSEQ multiplex PCR. The sample shows around 260,000 clones, 65% to 90% of them seen only once. Material: peripheral blood. These TCRs come from a human donor in a cohort sampled during active COVID-19.

This rearrangement joins TRBV18 to TRBJ1-1, with a weak D call TRBD1 (6 bases). Germline-derived CDR1 and CDR2 are KGHSH and LQKENI. Trimming removed 3 bases from V and 0 bases from J, with 14 bases in between. There are 16 residues in the CDR3. CDR3 nucleotides: TGTGCCAGCTCACCGATACCGGGACACCTGAACACTGAAGCTTTCTTT. Its translation is CASSPIPGHLNTEAFF.

The chain joins TRBV7-8 to TRBJ1-4; a weak D match, TRBD1 (6 bases). The CDR3 covers 14 residues. Per germline, CDR1 SGHVS and CDR2 FQNEAQ. The germline V and J ends were trimmed by 5 bases and 8 bases, with 15 bases remaining between them. The CDR3 DNA reads as TGTGCCAGCAGCCCAAGACAGGCCGGGGAAAAACTGTTTTTT. Protein sequence: CASSPRQAGEKLFF.

The chain employs TRBV6-5 and TRBJ2-5; possibly TRBD2 for D (5 bases). Trimming removed 6 bases at V and 4 bases at J, with 15 bases between. CDR1 and CDR2 (germline): MNHEY, SVGAGI. The CDR3 totals 14 residues. This CDR3 reads CASSSLRGRETQYF. In DNA form, the CDR3 reads TGTGCCAGCAGCTCCCTCCGAGGGCGAGAGACCCAGTACTTC.